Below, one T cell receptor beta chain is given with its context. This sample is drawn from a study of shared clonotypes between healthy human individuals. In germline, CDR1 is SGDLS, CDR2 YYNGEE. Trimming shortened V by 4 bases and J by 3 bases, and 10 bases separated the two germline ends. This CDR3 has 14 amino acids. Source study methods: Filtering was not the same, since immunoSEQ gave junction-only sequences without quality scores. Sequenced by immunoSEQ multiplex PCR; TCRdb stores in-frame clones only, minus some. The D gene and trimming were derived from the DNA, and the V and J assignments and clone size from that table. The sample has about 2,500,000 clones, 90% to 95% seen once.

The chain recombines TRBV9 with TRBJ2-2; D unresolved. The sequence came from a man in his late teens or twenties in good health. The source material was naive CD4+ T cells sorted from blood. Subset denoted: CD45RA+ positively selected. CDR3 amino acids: CASSLGSDTGELFF. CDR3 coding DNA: TGTGCCAGCAGCCTAGGTTCGGACACCGGGGAGCTGTTTTTT.